The following is a T cell receptor beta chain sequence with its context. Antigen: not known. Sequencing used immunoSEQ multiplex PCR; TCRdb keeps in-frame clones, though not all of them. The table has some 2.3 million clones, roughly 93% seen once. This record comes from a study of shared clonotypes between healthy human individuals. Looking at the study overall: CD4 naive and memory got three plates each, CD8 naive two, CD8 memory one. The study's findings and limits: The four-donor shared clonotypes exceeded non-shared clonotypes in generation probability, with non-shared ones scoring lower. The diversity represented, both genetic and in exposure history, was limited by few donors.

Donors comprised only Caucasian adults living in Nashville, Tennessee. The sequenced material came from naive CD4+ T cells from PBMCs. Subset in this sample: CD45RA+ positively selected. The TCR sequence derives from a man aged 18 to 30 in good health. Some clones in this sample may be carry-over from other donors' samples.

The CDR3 DNA reads TGTGCCAGCAGCCCAGCCATAGATCAGCCCCAGCATTTT. It is translated as CASSPAIDQPQHF. This rearrangement joins TRBV7-7 to TRBJ1-5; the D is unclear. V lost 5 bases and J lost 5, with 10 bases in between. The V gene's germline CDR1 is SSHAT and CDR2 FNYEAQ (reference sequence). The CDR3 length is 13 residues.